This entry lists 26 T cell receptor beta chains sequenced from one sample in a study of blood T cell repertoires in COVID-19 (dated by TCRdb to 2018 to 2021). Library creation used the immunoSEQ multiplex PCR assay. Here the immuneACCESS table is served through TCRdb, limited to in-frame sequences with V and J called. Missing clones are a known gap in these copies; in checked studies unresolved V genes cover under half, and the rest lacks a known reason. This sample gives some 99,000 clones in total; 81% of them show up just once. Around 10% of the sample rests with the top ten. The specimen sequenced was peripheral blood. The receptors stem from a woman older than 75 with acute or convalescent COVID-19.

This clone was found a few times. The chain is built from TRBV4-2 and TRBJ1-2; TRBD1 agrees at 9 bases. Germline V gives CDR1 LGHNA, CDR2 YNFKEQ. The CDR3 covers 16 residues. Trimming removed 0 bases from V and 1 base from J; junction bases left unmatched: 3. The CDR3 region has the DNA TGTGCCAGCAGCCAAGACGGACAGGGGATTAACTATGGCTACACCTTC. Protein: CASSQDGQGINYGYTF.

The V call is TRBV5-8, the J call TRBJ1-1, with D uncertain. V was shortened by 2 bases and J by 1 base, with 9 bases between the two germline ends. This CDR3 has 14 residues. Germline CDR1 SGHTS, CDR2 YDEGEE. For the CDR3, the DNA is TGTGCCAGCAGCTTAAATCCGGGGAACACTGAAGCTTTCTTT. Translation: CASSLNPGNTEAFF.

The J gene is TRBJ2-7, the V gene TRBV5-4; tentative D call: TRBD1 (5 bases). Germline CDR1 and CDR2: SGHNT and YYREEE (reference sequence). V was clipped by 1 base and J by 9 bases, with 14 bases between them. The CDR3 loop spans 13 amino acids. CDR3 residues: CASSLKGQRRQYV. Here the CDR3 DNA reads TGTGCCAGCAGCTTGAAAGGACAAAGGCGGCAGTACGTC.

In its sample, this clone was seen many times. This CDR3 reads CASSFSHRQGEAFF. CDR3 sequence (DNA): TGCGCCAGCAGCTTTTCCCACCGACAGGGGGAAGCTTTCTTT. The J gene is TRBJ1-1, the V gene TRBV5-1; 8 nucleotides line up with TRBD1. V dropped 2 bases and J dropped 8; count of bases not matched to a gene: 8. The CDR3 is 14 amino acids. Germline CDR1 SGHRS, CDR2 YFSETQ.

The chain couples TRBV7-2 to TRBJ2-3, with TRBD1 matching over 7 bases. The germline V gene encodes CDR1 SGHTA and CDR2 FQGNSA. V gave up 5 bases and J gave up 2 bases; unmatched junction bases: 7. The CDR3 is made up of 15 amino acids. CDR3 region: CASSQTGQPTDTQYF. CDR3 coding DNA: TGTGCCAGCAGCCAGACGGGACAGCCCACAGATACGCAGTATTTT.

The chain joins TRBV6-4 to TRBJ2-7, with a tentative D call TRBD2 (7 bases). Germline-derived CDR1 and CDR2 are MRHNA and SNTAGT. The CDR3 loop spans 19 amino acids. V lost 2 bases to trimming and J lost 2 bases, with 25 bases between them. For the CDR3, the DNA is TGTGCCAGCAGTGACACCGCGCCGGGGGGCCAAGCTGAAACCTACGAGCAGTACGTC. It specifies CASSDTAPGGQAETYEQYV.

This sequence joins TRBV19 and TRBJ1-2, with 10 bases aligning to TRBD1. Per the germline V gene, CDR1 is LNHDA and CDR2 is SQIVND (reference sequence). This CDR3 is built from 13 residues. V shed 9 bases and J 4 bases; nucleotides not matched to a gene: 5. The CDR3 sequence is CASTGDRGYGYTF. The CDR3, as DNA: TGTGCCAGCACCGGGGACAGGGGCTATGGCTACACCTTC.

V usage is TRBV30 and J usage is TRBJ1-5, with 9 bases identical to TRBD1. J gave up 3 bases and V 7 bases, and 13 bases lay outside the gene matches. Germline assignment: CDR1 GTSNPN and CDR2 SVGIG (reference sequence). This CDR3 is 16 amino acids long. The CDR3 loop reads CASSIRRDRDNQPQHF. CDR3 in DNA: TGTGCCTCGTCAATTCGGCGGGACAGGGACAATCAGCCCCAGCATTTT.

This chain connects TRBV12-3 or TRBV12-4 to TRBJ1-1, with a possible D match to TRBD1 (6 bases). Deletions cut 4 bases from V and 1 base from J, with 7 bases between. The CDR3 length is 13 residues. The CDR3 DNA sequence: TGTGCCAGCAGTTGGGGACAGAACACTGAAGCTTTCTTT. Protein product: CASSWGQNTEAFF.

The rearrangement links TRBV24-1 to TRBJ2-2; 8 bases line up with TRBD1. The length of the CDR3 is 13 residues. After removal of 7 bases from V and 4 bases from J, the junction contained 1 base not matched to a gene. In germline, CDR1 is KGHDR, CDR2 SFDVKD. In nucleotides, the CDR3 is TGTGCCACCAGAGGGACAGGCACCGGGGAGCTGTTTTTT. Amino acids: CATRGTGTGELFF.

The chain joins TRBV7-9 to TRBJ2-1; 7 bases match TRBD2. This CDR3 has 15 residues. The germline CDR1 and CDR2 sequences are SEHNR and FQNEAQ (reference sequence). With 0 bases clipped from V and 3 bases from J, the junction kept 2 bases outside the gene matches. The CDR3, as DNA: TGTGCCAGCAGCTTAGCCAGCGGGGACTACAATGAGCAGTTCTTC. Protein: CASSLASGDYNEQFF.

The chain recombines TRBV11-2 with TRBJ2-3; 10 bases are shared with TRBD1. V trimming: 5 bases; J trimming: 5 bases; junction bases outside the gene matches: 13. CDR1 and CDR2 (germline): SGHAT, FQNNGV. There are 17 residues in the CDR3. CDR3 protein: CASSLKPGQGLIDTQYF. DNA for the CDR3: TGTGCCAGCAGCCTGAAGCCGGGACAGGGGCTTATAGATACGCAGTATTTT.

The chain couples TRBV2 to TRBJ2-6; D is ambiguous. This CDR3 has 14 amino acids. V was clipped by 4 bases and J by 1 base, with 5 bases between them. CDR1 is SNHLY and CDR2 is FYNNEI in the germline V gene. In DNA form, the CDR3 reads TGTGCCAGCAGTGGTCGGTCTGGGGCCAACGTCCTGACTTTC. As protein: CASSGRSGANVLTF. The variable domain in full, completed from reference TRBV2 and TRBJ2-6, reads EPEVTQTPSHQVTQMGQEVILRCVPISNHLYFYWYRQILGQKVEFLVSFYNNEISEKSEIFDDQFSVERPDGSNFTLKIRSTKLEDSAMYFCASSGRSGANVLTFGAGSRLTVL.

CDR3 sequence: CATSASGQDPYEQYF. The DNA for the CDR3 is TGTGCCACCAGTGCTTCGGGACAGGACCCCTACGAGCAGTACTTC. This rearrangement joins TRBV24-1 to TRBJ2-7, with 8 bases that match TRBD1. J lost 2 bases, V lost 5 bases, and 7 bases had no gene match. This CDR3 is built from 15 residues. The V gene's germline CDR1 is KGHDR and CDR2 SFDVKD.

This clone was counted once. The rearrangement uses TRBV7-2 and TRBJ1-1, with 7 bases fitting TRBD1. J was trimmed by 6 bases and V by 5 bases; bases with no gene match: 9. CDR1 and CDR2 from the germline V gene are SGHTA and FQGNSA. CDR3 length: 14 amino acids. The CDR3 here is CASSGRQGKSEAFF. DNA of the CDR3: TGTGCCAGCAGCGGTCGACAGGGTAAGTCTGAAGCTTTCTTT.

This rearrangement joins TRBV19 to TRBJ2-2; 7 nucleotides agree with TRBD2. Germline V CDR1 and CDR2: LNHDA, SQIVND (reference sequence). The CDR3 consists of 14 residues. Trimming removed 7 bases from V and 5 bases from J; junction bases left unmatched: 7. The CDR3 nucleotides are TGTGCCAGTATGACCAGCGGGGTAACCGGGGAGCTGTTTTTT. This encodes CASMTSGVTGELFF.

This chain uses TRBV28 with TRBJ1-5; 9 bases fit TRBD1. The CDR3 consists of 17 residues. The V gene's germline CDR1 is MDHEN and CDR2 SYDVKM. Germline trimming cut 7 bases from V and 0 bases from J; bases unmatched to any gene: 10. DNA of the CDR3: TGTGCCAGCATCGTGCGTACAGGGGGCAATAGCAATCAGCCCCAGCATTTT. This sequence encodes CASIVRTGGNSNQPQHF.

This clone was counted a few times. This chain connects TRBV27 to TRBJ1-2; TRBD1 is a possible D gene (6 bases). Germline CDR1 reads MNHEY; CDR2 reads SMNVEV (reference sequence). The ends were cut back, 2 bases at V and 4 bases at J, with 17 bases in the middle. The CDR3 runs 16 residues. Written as DNA, the CDR3 is TGTGCCAGCAGTTTAGCGGCGGGGGGGCTGACCTATGGCTACACCTTC. It is translated as CASSLAAGGLTYGYTF.

This chain connects TRBV6-1 to TRBJ1-1, with 10 bases aligning to TRBD1. CDR3 size: 15 residues. V was pared by 2 bases and J by 3 bases, with 3 bases of the junction left unmatched. CDR1 and CDR2 from the germline V gene are MNHNS and SASEGT. The CDR3 sequence: CASSERQGADTEAFF. The CDR3 region has the DNA TGTGCCAGCAGTGAACGACAGGGGGCGGACACTGAAGCTTTCTTT.

The V and J genes are TRBV27 and TRBJ2-2; 7 bases align to TRBD1. CDR1 and CDR2 from the germline V gene are MNHEY and SMNVEV (reference sequence). Losses at the gene ends were 5 bases for V and 6 bases for J; bases not matched to a gene: 9. The length of the CDR3 is 15 residues. CDR3 coding DNA: TGTGCCAGCAGTCGGGACAGTCGAAACGCCGGGGAGCTGTTTTTT. Translated, it gives CASSRDSRNAGELFF.

The chain links TRBV7-9 to TRBJ1-2; 10 bases are a match to TRBD1. Per the germline V gene, CDR1 is SEHNR and CDR2 is FQNEAQ (reference sequence). The V segment lost 7 bases and the J segment 4 bases; nucleotides outside the gene matches: 3. CDR3 length equals 13 residues. The CDR3 reads CASTRTGGYGYTF. The CDR3 nucleotides read TGTGCCAGCACCCGGACAGGGGGCTATGGCTACACCTTC.

This chain uses TRBV6-6 with TRBJ1-5; possible D gene TRBD1, 6 bases. The CDR3 runs to 16 residues. The V end was cut by 2 bases, the J end by 7 bases, with 18 bases between. Germline V gene sequence: CDR1 MNHNY, CDR2 SVGAGI (reference sequence). The DNA for the CDR3 is TGTGCCAGCAGTTACCATCAGGGGAGAGTTGAGCAGCCCCAGCATTTT. Protein product: CASSYHQGRVEQPQHF.

This clone appeared a single time. This rearrangement joins TRBV9 to TRBJ1-5, with TRBD1 matching 7 bases. The germline V gene has CDR1 SGDLS and CDR2 YYNGEE. Trimming removed 0 bases from V and 1 base from J; junction bases left unmatched: 4. CDR3 size: 16 residues. The CDR3 is CASSVGQGGSNQPQHF. As DNA, the CDR3 is TGTGCCAGCAGCGTAGGACAGGGTGGGAGCAATCAGCCCCAGCATTTT.

The V and J genes are TRBV5-5 and TRBJ2-2; maybe TRBD2 (5 bases). Per germline, CDR1 SGHKS and CDR2 YYEKEE (reference sequence). This CDR3 region has 14 residues. Trimming removed 2 bases at V and 6 bases at J, with 11 bases between. The CDR3 is CASSLEGLSGELFF. CDR3 DNA sequence: TGTGCCAGCAGCTTAGAGGGTCTTTCCGGGGAGCTGTTTTTT.

The chain employs TRBV24-1 and TRBJ1-1; 9 bases line up with TRBD1. Germline V CDR1 and CDR2: KGHDR, SFDVKD. The CDR3 has 13 residues. Trimming at V came to 7 bases and at J to 3 bases, leaving 2 bases not matched to a gene. The CDR3 region has the DNA TGTGCCACCAGAGGGGACAGGGACACTGAAGCTTTCTTT. This codes for CATRGDRDTEAFF.

This chain connects TRBV9 to TRBJ2-3, with 9 bases that match TRBD1. The germline V gene has CDR1 SGDLS and CDR2 YYNGEE. The CDR3 extends over 15 amino acids. The ends lost 6 bases at V and 6 bases at J; junction bases unmatched: 11. The CDR3: CASTRGQGLADTQYF. CDR3 coding DNA: TGTGCCAGCACCAGGGGACAGGGTTTGGCGGATACGCAGTATTTT.